This entry lists 23 T cell receptor beta chains sequenced from one sample in a study of tissue T cells after allogeneic stem cell transplantation. Here immunoSEQ multiplex PCR was the method, and the copy in TCRdb shows in-frame clones only, minus some. There are some 47,000 clones in the sample; about 73% occur only once, and 0.5% to 0.6% lies in the top ten. The sequenced material came from sorted cells pooled from one or two spleens. The receptors here all came from a pool of C57BL/6 mice in good health.

A remark on this clone: Germline and genes here are mouse. The read falls 1 residue short of the CDR3 end, and the missing part is taken from the germline J gene. The V and J genes are TRBV1 and TRBJ2-5, with 8 bases that match TRBD2. The germline CDR1 and CDR2 sequences are NSQYPW and LRSPGD (reference sequence). Trimming at V came to 0 bases and at J to 7 bases, leaving 6 bases not matched to a gene. The CDR3 extends over 15 amino acids. CDR3 bases read: TGCACCTGCAGTGCAGATCTGGGGGGACGGTACACCCAGTAC. Protein: CTCSADLGGRYTQY. The CDR3 in full is CTCSADLGGRYTQYF.

A word on this clone: Gene names follow the mouse nomenclature. The CDR3 is cut off 1 residue early in the read; its end comes from the germline J gene. This rearrangement joins TRBV2 to TRBJ2-7, with 10 bases that match TRBD2. Germline V gene sequence: CDR1 LGHNA, CDR2 YSYQKL. The CDR3 spans 14 residues. The V and J ends lost 0 bases and 6 bases, in that order; junction bases with no gene match: 2. This chain's CDR3 is CASSQDLGGLEQYF. Incomplete CDR3 DNA: TGTGCCAGCAGCCAAGACCTGGGGGGGCTTGAACAGTAC.

As concerns this clone: Gene names follow the mouse nomenclature. The CDR3 end is not reached by the read, which stops 1 residue before it; the germline J gene fills it in. This chain uses TRBV3 with TRBJ1-3, with 7 bases that match TRBD1. J was trimmed by 0 bases and V by 5 bases; bases with no gene match: 4. Germline V gene data show CDR1 as SNHLY and CDR2 as FYNGKV (reference sequence). The CDR3 sequence is 15 residues long. This CDR3 is CASSPDRVSGNTLYF. The CDR3 DNA, read in part, is TGTGCCAGCAGCCCCGACAGGGTTTCTGGAAATACGCTCTAT.

Concerning this clone itself: Gene labels here are mouse ones. The read stops 1 residue short of the end of the CDR3; the missing end is completed from the germline J gene. The chain recombines TRBV13-3 with TRBJ2-4, with 8 bases identical to TRBD1. Germline V gene data show CDR1 as NNHDY and CDR2 as SYVADS. This CDR3 contains 14 residues. With V trimmed by 2 bases and J by 4 bases, 3 bases remained unmatched. CDR3 DNA (partial): TGTGCCAGCAGTGACAGGGGGCGCGAAAACACCTTGTAC. It codes for CASSDRGRENTLY. From start to end, the CDR3 is CASSDRGRENTLYF.

With regard to this clone: The gene names given are mouse names. The sequenced fragment ends 1 residue before the CDR3 boundary, so the rest is inferred from the germline J gene. This sequence joins TRBV13-1 and TRBJ2-4; 11 bases line up with TRBD2. There are 17 residues in the CDR3. J lost 0 bases, V lost 2 bases, and 5 bases had no gene match. Looked up from germline, CDR1 is NSHNY and CDR2 is SYGAGN. The CDR3: CASSDRDWGTSQNTLYF. CDR3 DNA, as far as it was read: TGTGCCAGCAGTGACCGGGACTGGGGGACTAGTCAAAACACCTTGTAC.

Details on this clone: These gene names are mouse names. CDR3 sequence reads: CASGEGQGGNTLYF. The sequenced CDR3 bases are TGTGCCAGCGGTGAGGGACAGGGAGGAAATACGCTCTAT. This chain connects TRBV13-2 to TRBJ1-3; 9 bases fit TRBD1. Read coverage stops 1 residue before the CDR3 terminus; the germline J gene supplies the remainder. The V gene end was trimmed by 2 bases and the J gene end by 4 bases; junction bases not matched to a gene: 1. The CDR3 spans 14 residues. The germline CDR1 and CDR2 sequences are NNHNN and SYGAGS (reference sequence).

Worth noting for this clone: Each gene name is a mouse one. The read falls 1 residue short of the CDR3 end, and the missing part is taken from the germline J gene. The chain combines TRBV2 with TRBJ2-1; 10 bases align to TRBD2. The CDR3 extends over 16 amino acids. The germline CDR1 and CDR2 sequences are LGHNA and YSYQKL. V dropped 0 bases and J dropped 4; count of bases not matched to a gene: 3. This chain's CDR3 is CASSQDWGGGYAEQFF. The part of the CDR3 DNA that was read is TGTGCCAGCAGCCAAGACTGGGGGGGCGGTTATGCTGAGCAGTTC.

In regard to this clone: Gene names and germline refer to mouse. The CDR3 is cut off 1 residue early in the read; its end comes from the germline J gene. The rearrangement links TRBV15 to TRBJ2-7, with a possible D match to TRBD1 (5 bases). Trimming removed 5 bases at V and 0 bases at J, with 14 bases between. Germline CDR1 and CDR2: SGHND and FRSKSL. The CDR3 length is 15 residues. The CDR3 loop reads CASSPHGHSSYEQYF. CDR3 DNA (partial): TGTGCCAGCAGTCCCCACGGACATAGCTCCTATGAACAGTAC.

Regarding this clone: Mouse names are used for the genes. The CDR3 end falls 1 residue outside the read, so it is completed with the germline J gene. This rearrangement joins TRBV16 to TRBJ1-1; D gene ambiguous. The CDR3 loop spans 13 amino acids. Trimming removed 6 bases from V and 1 base from J, with 9 bases in between. Germline-derived CDR1 and CDR2 are SGHSA and FRNQAP. Incomplete CDR3 DNA: TGTGCAAGCAGACTCGACATAAACACAGAAGTCTTC. This encodes CASRLDINTEVF. The full-length CDR3 reads as CASRLDINTEVFF.

A remark on this clone: Gene names are the mouse ones. Read data end 1 residue before the CDR3 end; the end is taken from the germline J gene. The chain carries TRBV16 and TRBJ2-3; no clear D. Germline V gene data show CDR1 as SGHSA and CDR2 as FRNQAP. This CDR3 is built from 12 residues. V shed 6 bases and J shed 0 bases, with 4 bases lying between them. The sequenced CDR3 bases are TGTGCAAGCAGGGACAGTGCAGAAACGCTGTAT. Its translation is CASRDSAETLY. The whole CDR3 sequence reads CASRDSAETLYF.

Comments on this clone: Germline and genes: mouse. Read data end 1 residue before the CDR3 end; the end is taken from the germline J gene. This chain connects TRBV20 to TRBJ1-2; D may be TRBD1 (6 bases). The CDR3 sequence is 13 residues long. V shed 3 bases and J shed 0 bases, with 8 bases lying between them. Germline CDR1 is GFQATS and CDR2 is STVNSAI. Incomplete CDR3 DNA: TGTGGTGCTAGAGGGACAACAAACTCCGACTACACC. Translating gives CGARGTTNSDYT. The full CDR3 sequence reads CGARGTTNSDYTF.

As for this clone: Gene and germline names: mouse. The CDR3 goes on 1 residue after the read ends, and that part is filled in from the germline J gene. The chain recombines TRBV13-3 with TRBJ1-6; D is possibly TRBD1 (5 bases). TRBJ1-6 falls under the ORF class, with uncertain function. V dropped 3 bases and J dropped 0 bases, with 7 bases sitting between them. The V gene's germline CDR1 is NNHDY and CDR2 SYVADS. This CDR3 is built from 15 residues. The CDR3 protein is CASSGDRSYNSPLYF. Partial CDR3 DNA: TGTGCCAGCAGTGGGGACCGTTCCTATAATTCGCCCCTCTAC.

About this clone: Mouse gene names and germline throughout. The sequenced fragment ends 1 residue before the CDR3 boundary, so the rest is inferred from the germline J gene. The chain couples TRBV17 to TRBJ2-1; TRBD1 might be the D (6 bases). This CDR3 spans 14 amino acids. Germline lookup yields CDR1 MNHDT and CDR2 YYDKIL. V lost 2 bases, J lost 3 bases, and 8 bases lay in between. CDR3 loop: CASSRRGSYAEQFF. The CDR3 DNA, read in part, is TGTGCTAGCAGTAGAAGGGGGTCCTATGCTGAGCAGTTC.

For this clone: Mouse names are used for the genes. The CDR3 is cut off 1 residue early in the read; its end comes from the germline J gene. The genes are TRBV13-1 and TRBJ2-5; 10 bases align to TRBD2. The CDR3 sequence is 16 residues long. The V and J ends lost 0 bases and 6 bases, in that order; junction bases with no gene match: 7. Germline CDR1 reads NSHNY; CDR2 reads SYGAGN. CDR3 bases read: TGTGCCAGCAGTGATGCTACCTGGGGGGGCGCCGACACCCAGTAC. This sequence encodes CASSDATWGGADTQY. The CDR3 as a whole reads CASSDATWGGADTQYF.

Comments on this clone: Mouse gene names and germline throughout. The read ends 1 residue before the CDR3 terminus; that terminus is restored from the germline J gene. The rearrangement joins TRBV19 to TRBJ1-3; D gene uncertain. The CDR3 has 15 amino acids. The V gene's germline CDR1 is FNHDT and CDR2 SITEND (reference sequence). V was shortened by 4 bases and J by 0 bases, with 11 bases between the two germline ends. This CDR3 is CASSPGLYSGNTLYF. The CDR3 DNA, read in part, is TGTGCCAGCAGTCCCGGGCTATATTCTGGAAATACGCTCTAT.

The table lists this clone with a few counts. Gene names and germline refer to mouse. The missing CDR3 end, 1 residue past where the read stops, is filled in from the germline J gene. This chain links TRBV13-2 with TRBJ1-3; unclear D gene. The V end lost 2 bases, the J end lost 0 bases, and 3 bases lay between the germline ends. CDR3 length: 13 residues. Germline V gives CDR1 NNHNN, CDR2 SYGAGS (reference sequence). The CDR3 sequence is CASGDPSGNTLYF. CDR3 DNA, as far as it was read: TGTGCCAGCGGTGACCCTTCTGGAAATACGCTCTAT.

Of note for this clone: Mouse gene names and germline throughout. The sequenced CDR3 bases are TGTGCCAGCAGCCAAGATTGGACTGGGAACACCTTGTAC. This sequence encodes CASSQDWTGNTLY. The entire CDR3 reads CASSQDWTGNTLYF. This rearrangement joins TRBV2 to TRBJ2-4; TRBD2 agrees at 8 bases. The CDR3 end falls 1 residue outside the read, so it is completed with the germline J gene. The CDR3 totals 14 residues. Germline CDR1 LGHNA, CDR2 YSYQKL. V lost 0 bases and J lost 6; bases outside the gene matches: 2.

Worth noting for this clone: The genes and germline here are from mouse. The CDR3 end lies 1 residue beyond the end of the read and is filled in from the germline J gene. V usage is TRBV20 and J usage is TRBJ2-2; unclear D gene. Trimming removed 2 bases at V and 0 bases at J, with 7 bases between. The CDR3 is made up of 14 amino acids. Germline lookup yields CDR1 GFQATS and CDR2 STVNSAI. The part of the CDR3 DNA that was read is TGTGGTGCTAGGTGGGTTGCAAACACCGGGCAGCTCTAC. This gives the protein CGARWVANTGQLY. The full-length CDR3 reads as CGARWVANTGQLYF.

On this clone: All gene names here are mouse names. The CDR3 is cut off 1 residue early in the read; its end comes from the germline J gene. The V gene is TRBV19, the J gene TRBJ2-7, with 12 bases fitting TRBD2. V shed 4 bases and J 7 bases; nucleotides not matched to a gene: 6. This CDR3 has 14 residues. Germline-derived CDR1 and CDR2 are FNHDT and SITEND (reference sequence). The covered CDR3 bases are TGTGCCAGCAGTTTGACTGGGGGGGCTGGAGAACAGTAC. Encoded protein: CASSLTGGAGEQY. The entire CDR3 sequence reads CASSLTGGAGEQYF.

Of note for this clone: Gene names refer to mouse genes. The part of the CDR3 DNA that was read is TGTGCCAGCAGCTTGGGACTGGGGGCTAGTGCAGAAACGCTGTAT. This gives the protein CASSLGLGASAETLY. The entire CDR3 is CASSLGLGASAETLYF. The chain carries TRBV3 and TRBJ2-3; TRBD2 agrees at 11 bases. The read gets to within 1 residue of the CDR3 end, and the germline J gene fills in the rest. The CDR3 length is 16 residues. Per germline, CDR1 SNHLY and CDR2 FYNGKV (reference sequence). J was trimmed by 0 bases and V by 3 bases; bases with no gene match: 2.

This clone has only a few counts. Gene names are mouse gene names. The read comes to an end 1 residue before the CDR3 does, leaving the germline J gene to fill in the end. The chain combines TRBV26 with TRBJ2-1, with D maybe TRBD1 (6 bases). The CDR3 consists of 13 residues. V was cut by 4 bases and J by 4 bases, with 8 bases left in between. Germline CDR1 is KGHPV and CDR2 is FQNQEV (reference sequence). This CDR3 reads CASSRQGYAEQFF. The covered CDR3 bases are TGTGCCAGCAGTCGGCAGGGGTATGCTGAGCAGTTC.

Regarding this clone: The listed genes are named as in mouse. Coverage ceases 1 residue before the CDR3 finishes, and the germline J gene fills in the end. The genes are TRBV26 and TRBJ1-4; D is unresolved. Germline V lookup: CDR1 KGHPV, CDR2 FQNQEV (reference sequence). Deletions cut 4 bases from V and 3 bases from J, with 6 bases between. CDR3 length: 13 amino acids. This chain's CDR3 is CASSPGANERLFF. Incomplete CDR3 DNA: TGTGCCAGCAGTCCCGGGGCCAACGAAAGATTATTT.

This clone was recorded a few times. Genes here carry mouse names. With the read ending 1 residue before the CDR3 end, the germline J gene is used to fill in that end. V is TRBV13-2 and J is TRBJ2-7; maybe TRBD1 (5 bases). The CDR3 extends over 12 amino acids. Germline CDR1 and CDR2: NNHNN and SYGAGS (reference sequence). V shed 0 bases and J shed 6 bases, with 7 bases lying between them. The CDR3 is CASGDARGEQYF. Incomplete CDR3 DNA: TGTGCCAGCGGTGATGCAAGGGGTGAACAGTAC.